The sequence of this TCR beta chain was determined in a study of blood T cell repertoires in COVID-19. Looking at the study overall: From the United States, Italy and Spain came samples of acute and convalescent COVID-19. T cells, B-cell-depleted T cells, or PBMCs supplied cDNA or gDNA.

CDR3 size: 18 residues. The V and J ends lost 0 bases and 4 bases, in that order; junction bases with no gene match: 9. This clone was found once. Per the original methods: Amplification of reference gene primers was used by the study to estimate nucleated cell counts. Measured with immunoSEQ multiplex PCR; TCRdb has only the in-frame clones, and not every one. The V and J calls and clone size are taken from that table; D and trimming were inferred from the DNA. The table has around 200,000 clones, 75% to 90% seen once. This clonotype was sampled from a human donor in a cohort sampled during active COVID-19. The rearrangement uses TRBV5-7 and TRBJ2-1; 11 bases align to TRBD2. TRBV5-7 is given ORF status, its function remaining uncertain. The sequenced sample consisted of peripheral blood. The CDR3 DNA follows: TGTGCCAGCAGCTTGGAGGACCGTAGCGGGGGGGAATACAATGAGCAGTTCTTC. Amino acids: CASSLEDRSGGEYNEQFF.